The rows below give T cell receptor beta chains drawn from one sample of a study of prognosis after radiotherapy for stage I lung cancer. TCRdb re-called the multiplex PCR reads through MiXCR, storing one row per CDR3 protein. The profile shows over 11,000 distinct CDR3 sequences, roughly 30% of them singletons. The sequenced sample was PBMCs, obtained before or after stereotactic body radiation therapy (not recorded which). Receptor source: a donor aged 50 or older with non-small cell lung cancer. CDR3s include the opening cysteine and the closing phenylalanine or tryptophan. A D gene is named only where the DNA matches it firmly. Size is omitted from some rows. Given values are once, few, many or a class for expanded clones.

d_gene: -; abundance: many; v_gene: TRBV9; j_gene: TRBJ2-1; len: 16; CDR3aa: CASSVVRWASYNEQFF; CDR3nt: TGTGCCAGCAGCGTAGTACGTTGGGCCTCCTACAATGAGCAGTTCTTC
d_gene: -; abundance: medium-sized; v_gene: TRBV5-1; j_gene: TRBJ1-6; len: 13; CDR3aa: CASSLAWGSPLHF; CDR3nt: TGCGCCAGCAGCTTGGCCTGGGGATCACCCCTCCACTTT
d_gene: -; abundance: medium-sized; v_gene: TRBV2; j_gene: TRBJ2-7; len: 11; CDR3aa: CASSPQGQQYF; CDR3nt: TGTGCCAGCAGTCCTCAGGGGCAGCAGTACTTC
d_gene: TRBD2; abundance: medium-sized; v_gene: TRBV6-1; j_gene: TRBJ2-1; len: 16; CDR3aa: CASSRSGGSSYNEQFF; CDR3nt: TGTGCCAGCAGTCGTAGCGGGGGGAGCTCCTACAATGAGCAGTTCTTC
d_gene: TRBD1; abundance: many; v_gene: TRBV4-1; j_gene: TRBJ2-1; len: 17; CDR3aa: CASSQDGGQSSYNEQFF; CDR3nt: TGCGCCAGCAGCCAAGATGGGGGACAGAGCTCCTACAATGAGCAGTTCTTC
d_gene: -; abundance: many; v_gene: TRBV10-3; j_gene: TRBJ1-1; len: 11; CDR3aa: CAISELGEAFF; CDR3nt: TGTGCCATCAGTGAGTTAGGTGAAGCTTTCTTT
d_gene: TRBD2; abundance: many; v_gene: TRBV20-1; j_gene: TRBJ2-3; len: 15; CDR3aa: CSARERGGLGDTQYF; CDR3nt: TGCAGTGCTAGAGAACGGGGGGGCCTGGGAGATACGCAGTATTTT
d_gene: -; abundance: medium-sized; v_gene: TRBV30; j_gene: TRBJ1-6; len: 14; CDR3aa: CAWIGQSNNSPLHF; CDR3nt: TGTGCCTGGATTGGACAGTCAAATAATTCACCCCTCCACTTT
d_gene: TRBD2; abundance: many; v_gene: TRBV13; j_gene: TRBJ2-1; len: 16; CDR3aa: CASSLGLLAGGLEQFF; CDR3nt: TGTGCCAGCAGCTTAGGCTTACTAGCGGGAGGGCTTGAGCAGTTCTTC
d_gene: TRBD1; abundance: many; v_gene: TRBV10-3; j_gene: TRBJ2-5; len: 13; CDR3aa: CAISVDRAETQYF; CDR3nt: TGTGCCATCAGTGTGGACAGGGCAGAGACCCAGTACTTC
d_gene: -; abundance: many; v_gene: TRBV3-1; j_gene: TRBJ1-5; len: 14; CDR3aa: CASSQLGTNQPQHF; CDR3nt: TGTGCCAGCAGCCAGCTAGGGACCAATCAGCCCCAGCATTTT
d_gene: TRBD1; abundance: many; v_gene: TRBV5-5; j_gene: TRBJ1-5; len: 15; CDR3aa: CASSSGQGSGQPQHF; CDR3nt: TGTGCCAGCAGCTCCGGACAGGGGTCGGGTCAGCCCCAGCATTTT
d_gene: -; abundance: many; v_gene: TRBV9; j_gene: TRBJ2-1; len: 16; CDR3aa: CASSVDPAGYYNEQFF; CDR3nt: TGTGCCAGCAGCGTAGACCCCGCAGGGTACTACAATGAGCAGTTCTTC
d_gene: TRBD1; abundance: many; v_gene: TRBV2; j_gene: TRBJ2-4; len: 15; CDR3aa: CASREGTGRKNIQYF; CDR3nt: TGTGCCAGCAGGGAAGGGACAGGGCGAAAAAACATTCAGTACTTC
d_gene: -; abundance: -; v_gene: TRBV12-3/TRBV12-4; j_gene: TRBJ1-4; len: 16; CDR3aa: CASSLGVGRTGERLFF; CDR3nt: TGTGCCAGCAGTTTAGGCGTAGGCAGGACCGGTGAAAGACTGTTTTTT
d_gene: -; abundance: -; v_gene: TRBV29-1; j_gene: TRBJ1-1; len: 15; CDR3aa: CSVDGAREQSTEAFF; CDR3nt: TGCAGCGTTGATGGTGCCAGGGAACAGAGCACTGAAGCTTTCTTT
d_gene: -; abundance: many; v_gene: TRBV3-1; j_gene: TRBJ1-3; len: 17; CDR3aa: CASSQVEGVAGEDTIYF; CDR3nt: TGTGCCAGCAGCCAAGTTGAAGGCGTGGCAGGGGAGGACACCATATATTTT
d_gene: -; abundance: many; v_gene: TRBV20-1; j_gene: TRBJ2-2; len: 13; CDR3aa: CSARDWGTGELFF; CDR3nt: TGCAGTGCTAGAGATTGGGGCACCGGGGAGCTGTTTTTT
d_gene: TRBD1; abundance: many; v_gene: TRBV5-4; j_gene: TRBJ2-1; len: 16; CDR3aa: CASSPDRALSYNEQFF; CDR3nt: TGTGCCAGCAGCCCCGACAGGGCTCTCTCCTACAATGAGCAGTTCTTC
d_gene: -; abundance: medium-sized; v_gene: TRBV3-1; j_gene: TRBJ1-6; len: 15; CDR3aa: CASSQKNIYNSPLHF; CDR3nt: TGTGCCAGCAGCCAGAAGAACATTTATAATTCACCCCTCCACTTT
d_gene: TRBD1; abundance: many; v_gene: TRBV20-1; j_gene: TRBJ2-7; len: 14; CDR3aa: CSAPGQGYSYEQYF; CDR3nt: TGCAGTGCCCCGGGACAGGGCTATTCCTACGAGCAGTACTTC
d_gene: -; abundance: many; v_gene: TRBV5-6; j_gene: TRBJ1-6; len: 15; CDR3aa: CASSFGERGYSPLHF; CDR3nt: TGTGCCAGCAGCTTCGGGGAAAGGGGTTATTCACCCCTCCACTTT
d_gene: TRBD1; abundance: -; v_gene: TRBV2; j_gene: TRBJ2-3; len: 14; CDR3aa: CASSGQGGTDTQYF; CDR3nt: TGTGCCAGCTCGGGACAGGGTGGGACAGATACGCAGTATTTT
d_gene: -; abundance: many; v_gene: TRBV7-6; j_gene: TRBJ2-7; len: 13; CDR3aa: CASSLEGHWEQYF; CDR3nt: TGTGCCAGCAGCTTAGAGGGACACTGGGAGCAGTACTTC
d_gene: -; abundance: many; v_gene: TRBV29-1; j_gene: TRBJ2-5; len: 13; CDR3aa: CSVGWRLQETQYF; CDR3nt: TGCAGCGTTGGTTGGCGGCTCCAAGAGACCCAGTACTTC
d_gene: -; abundance: -; v_gene: TRBV6-1; j_gene: TRBJ2-5; len: 15; CDR3aa: CASSREARTQETQHF; CDR3nt: TGTGCCAGCAGCAGGGAGGCAAGGACCCAAGAGACCCAGCACTTC
d_gene: -; abundance: -; v_gene: TRBV11-2; j_gene: TRBJ1-2; len: 16; CDR3aa: CSSSKAWTALNYVYTF; CDR3nt: TGTTCCAGCAGTAAAGCCTGGACAGCTCTTAACTATGTCTACACCTTC
d_gene: -; abundance: many; v_gene: TRBV3-1; j_gene: TRBJ1-4; len: 15; CDR3aa: CASSQAVAQIGKLFF; CDR3nt: TGTGCCAGCAGCCAAGCAGTTGCCCAGATAGGAAAACTGTTTTTT
d_gene: -; abundance: many; v_gene: TRBV3-1; j_gene: TRBJ2-1; len: 13; CDR3aa: CASSQEGAGAQFF; CDR3nt: TGTGCCAGCAGCCAAGAAGGGGCGGGGGCACAGTTCTTC
d_gene: TRBD2; abundance: many; v_gene: TRBV12-3/TRBV12-4; j_gene: TRBJ2-7; len: 14; CDR3aa: CASRPSGGDYEQYF; CDR3nt: TGTGCCAGCAGACCGAGCGGGGGGGACTACGAGCAGTACTTC
d_gene: TRBD1; abundance: many; v_gene: TRBV29-1; j_gene: TRBJ2-1; len: 13; CDR3aa: CSVLGQNYNEQFF; CDR3nt: TGCAGCGTTTTGGGACAGAACTACAATGAGCAGTTCTTC
d_gene: -; abundance: medium-sized; v_gene: TRBV27; j_gene: TRBJ2-3; len: 18; CDR3aa: CASSLTTPPRTGTDTQYF; CDR3nt: TGTGCCAGCAGTTTAACCACACCGCCCAGGACTGGCACAGATACGCAGTATTTT
d_gene: TRBD1; abundance: medium-sized; v_gene: TRBV6-1; j_gene: TRBJ2-7; len: 14; CDR3aa: CASIDRGMSGEQYF; CDR3nt: TGTGCCAGCATAGACAGGGGAATGAGCGGCGAGCAGTACTTC
d_gene: TRBD2; abundance: many; v_gene: TRBV20-1; j_gene: TRBJ2-5; len: 16; CDR3aa: CSARGLAGGFRETQYF; CDR3nt: TGCAGTGCTAGAGGTCTAGCGGGAGGGTTTAGGGAGACCCAGTACTTC
d_gene: -; abundance: once; v_gene: TRBV12-3/TRBV12-4; j_gene: TRBJ2-2; len: 16; CDR3aa: CASSFPGRMNTGELFF; CDR3nt: TGTGCCAGCAGTTTTCCGGGACGGATGAACACCGGGGAGCTGTTCTTT
d_gene: -; abundance: medium-sized; v_gene: TRBV5-1; j_gene: TRBJ2-2; len: 16; CDR3aa: CASSLGTETNTGELFF; CDR3nt: TGCGCCAGCAGCTTAGGGACGGAGACGAACACCGGGGAGCTGTTTTTT
d_gene: -; abundance: many; v_gene: TRBV28; j_gene: TRBJ2-3; len: 15; CDR3aa: CASSFEGSPSDTQYF; CDR3nt: TGTGCCAGCAGTTTTGAGGGGTCACCTTCAGATACGCAGTATTTT
d_gene: -; abundance: many; v_gene: TRBV7-9; j_gene: TRBJ1-5; len: 14; CDR3aa: CASSSVYSNQPQHF; CDR3nt: TGTGCCAGCAGCTCTGTTTATAGCAATCAGCCCCAGCATTTT
d_gene: TRBD1; abundance: many; v_gene: TRBV7-2; j_gene: TRBJ1-5; len: 16; CDR3aa: CASSLVDRGTNQPQHF; CDR3nt: TGTGCCAGCAGCTTAGTGGACAGGGGGACCAATCAGCCCCAGCATTTT
d_gene: TRBD1; abundance: medium-sized; v_gene: TRBV12-3/TRBV12-4; j_gene: TRBJ2-2; len: 15; CDR3aa: CASSPGTGSTGELFF; CDR3nt: TGTGCCAGCAGTCCAGGGACAGGGAGCACCGGGGAGCTGTTTTTT
d_gene: TRBD2; abundance: many; v_gene: TRBV19; j_gene: TRBJ2-5; len: 13; CDR3aa: CASGGLAEETQYF; CDR3nt: TGTGCCAGTGGAGGACTAGCGGAGGAGACCCAGTACTTC